The 9 T cell receptor beta chains below all came from one sample that was sequenced in a study of OX40 agonist ivuxolimab in advanced cancers. The protocol was immunoSEQ multiplex PCR, while the TCRdb copy is restricted to in-frame clones and leaves out a portion. The table includes approximately 90,000 clones, over 75% detected once. The sample consisted of CD4+ or CD8+ T cells sorted from blood, taken in a trial of the OX40 agonist ivuxolimab. Source of these receptors: an adult with an advanced solid tumor such as melanoma, head and neck, liver or kidney cancer.

The chain uses TRBV11-1 and TRBJ2-7, with 9 bases aligning to TRBD1. The CDR3 has 13 amino acids. V was pared by 5 bases and J by 7 bases, with 6 bases of the junction left unmatched. Germline V gene data show CDR1 as SGHAT and CDR2 as FQDESV (reference sequence). The CDR3 here is CASSRDRVGEQYF. CDR3 DNA sequence: TGTGCCAGCAGCCGGGACAGGGTGGGAGAGCAGTACTTC. The complete variable domain, with remaining parts taken from reference TRBV11-1 and TRBJ2-7, reads EAEVAQSPRYKITEKSQAVAFWCDPISGHATLYWYRQILGQGPELLVQFQDESVVDDSQLPKDRFSAERLKGVDSTLKIQPAELGDSAMYLCASSRDRVGEQYFGPGTRLTVT.

The chain employs TRBV28 and TRBJ1-4, with D unclear. There are 12 residues in the CDR3. CDR1 is MDHEN, CDR2 SYDVKM, per germline. Trimming stripped 3 bases from V and 6 bases from J, with 5 bases between. CDR3 bases: TGTGCCAGCAGTTTGGTGGATGAAAAACTGTTTTTT. This codes for CASSLVDEKLFF.

The rearrangement joins TRBV18 to TRBJ1-4; D is uncertain. Deletions cut 6 bases from V and 5 bases from J, with 10 bases between. The CDR3 is 13 residues long. Germline assignment: CDR1 KGHSH and CDR2 LQKENI. The CDR3 nucleotides read TGTGCCAGCTCGGGGTCGCGGAATGAAAAACTGTTTTTT. Its translation is CASSGSRNEKLFF.

The V call is TRBV19, the J call TRBJ1-3; D remains unclear. This CDR3 comprises 13 residues. CDR1 and CDR2 from the germline V gene are LNHDA and SQIVND (reference sequence). V gave up 6 bases and J gave up 0 bases, with 6 bases separating them. In DNA form, the CDR3 reads TGTGCCAGTAGAGTCGTCTCTGGAAACACCATATATTTT. It yields the protein CASRVVSGNTIYF.

The chain couples TRBV2 to TRBJ1-1; 8 bases map to TRBD1. V gave up 0 bases and J gave up 5 bases; unmatched junction bases: 8. There are 16 residues in the CDR3. The germline V gene encodes CDR1 SNHLY and CDR2 FYNNEI. DNA for the CDR3: TGTGCCAGCAGTGAAGCGCGCGGCAGGGGGCTGACTGAAGCTTTCTTT. It yields the protein CASSEARGRGLTEAFF.

The chain is built from TRBV4-1 and TRBJ2-7; 9 nucleotides line up with TRBD1. This CDR3 has 16 residues. The germline V gene encodes CDR1 MGHRA and CDR2 YSYEKL. Losses at the gene ends were 5 bases for V and 3 bases for J; bases not matched to a gene: 11. The CDR3 loop reads CASSSAPRDRDYEQYF. The CDR3, as DNA: TGCGCCAGCAGCAGCGCGCCCCGGGACAGGGACTACGAGCAGTACTTC.

This chain joins TRBV18 and TRBJ2-3; tentatively, D is TRBD1 (5 bases). Germline CDR1 is KGHSH and CDR2 is LQKENI. Between the trimmed V and J ends, which lost 1 base and 4 bases, there was a span of 15 bases. The CDR3 is made up of 16 amino acids. The CDR3 DNA reads TGTGCCAGCTCACCACAAATGGGGCCGTCTGCAGATACGCAGTATTTT. Translating it yields CASSPQMGPSADTQYF.

The chain is built from TRBV5-4 and TRBJ1-5; TRBD1 matches 10 bases. The CDR3 contains 16 residues. Per the germline V gene, CDR1 is SGHNT and CDR2 is YYREEE (reference sequence). With V trimmed by 5 bases and J by 1 base, 6 bases remained unmatched. CDR3 amino acids: CASRGDRGASNQPQHF. The CDR3 nucleotides are TGTGCCAGCAGAGGGGACAGGGGCGCGAGCAATCAGCCCCAGCATTTT. Using reference TRBV5-4 and TRBJ1-5 for the parts outside the CDR3, the full variable domain is ETGVTQSPTHLIKTRGQQVTLRCSSQSGHNTVSWYQQALGQGPQFIFQYYREEENGRGNFPPRFSGLQFPNYSSELNVNALELDDSALYLCASRGDRGASNQPQHFGDGTRLSIL.

In the case of this clone: Other DNA sequences of this sample code for an identical CDR3. V gene TRBV30 combines with J gene TRBJ1-2; 10 bases fit TRBD1. This CDR3 spans 13 amino acids. Germline CDR1 is GTSNPN and CDR2 is SVGIG (reference sequence). The trim removed 2 bases at V and 7 bases at J, leaving 4 bases unmatched. The CDR3 DNA reads TGTGCCTGGAGTTTGACAGGGGGCCCTGGCTACACCTTC. It codes for CAWSLTGGPGYTF.